This TCR beta chain came from a study of blood T cell repertoires in COVID-19. Study information: Acute and convalescent COVID-19 samples came from the United States, Italy and Spain. T cells, B-cell-depleted T cells, or PBMCs provided the cDNA or gDNA that served as material.

Measured with immunoSEQ multiplex PCR; TCRdb has only the in-frame clones, and not every one. The table has just over 150,000 clones, 75% to 85% seen once. Sequenced material: peripheral blood. This TCR was sampled from a man aged 60 to 75 with acute or convalescent COVID-19.

CDR3 coding DNA: TGCAGCGTTGATCCAGGGGCGAACACTGAAGCTTTCTTT. Translation: CSVDPGANTEAFF. The chain recombines TRBV29-1 with TRBJ1-1, with a tentative D call TRBD1 (6 bases). The CDR3 consists of 13 residues. The germline V gene has CDR1 SQVTM and CDR2 ANQGSEA. Trimming stripped 3 bases from V and 1 base from J, with 9 bases between.